This TCR beta chain was sequenced for a study of radiation and T cells in renal cell carcinoma. This CDR3 region has 17 residues. The junction had 7 bases not matched to a gene; V was cut back by 2 bases and J by 4 bases. The germline gives CDR1 SGHRS, CDR2 YFSETQ. As to time point: blood 4 weeks post-SBRT, at nephrectomy. The treatment here: 15 Gy SBRT to primary tumor, nephrectomy 4 weeks later. Nephrectomy followed 15 Gy stereotactic body radiation by 4 weeks. Serial blood draws occurred at baseline and 2 and 4 weeks post-SBRT. Comment on this clone: Antigen specificity is unknown.

Overall study results and limits: Without pretreatment biopsies, baseline tumor clonotype presence was undetermined.

Some clones are missing from TCRdb's copy, which holds only in-frame ones; the method was immunoSEQ multiplex PCR. The table includes around 170,000 clones, 88% detected once. The specimen comprised blood, sampled from a patient whose treatment included radiotherapy and nephrectomy. This sequence was found in a woman aged 45-65 years with renal cell carcinoma. The J gene is TRBJ2-6, the V gene TRBV5-1, with TRBD1 identical over 9 bases. The DNA for the CDR3 is TGCGCCAGCAGCTTAACAGGGGGCTGGTCAGGGGCCAACGTCCTGACTTTC. This sequence encodes CASSLTGGWSGANVLTF. The full variable domain, in which reference TRBV5-1 and TRBJ2-6 provide the parts outside the CDR3, is KAGVTQTPRYLIKTRGQQVTLSCSPISGHRSVSWYQQTPGQGLQFLFEYFSETQRNKGNFPGRFSGRQFSNSRSEMNVSTLELGDSALYLCASSLTGGWSGANVLTFGAGSRLTVL.